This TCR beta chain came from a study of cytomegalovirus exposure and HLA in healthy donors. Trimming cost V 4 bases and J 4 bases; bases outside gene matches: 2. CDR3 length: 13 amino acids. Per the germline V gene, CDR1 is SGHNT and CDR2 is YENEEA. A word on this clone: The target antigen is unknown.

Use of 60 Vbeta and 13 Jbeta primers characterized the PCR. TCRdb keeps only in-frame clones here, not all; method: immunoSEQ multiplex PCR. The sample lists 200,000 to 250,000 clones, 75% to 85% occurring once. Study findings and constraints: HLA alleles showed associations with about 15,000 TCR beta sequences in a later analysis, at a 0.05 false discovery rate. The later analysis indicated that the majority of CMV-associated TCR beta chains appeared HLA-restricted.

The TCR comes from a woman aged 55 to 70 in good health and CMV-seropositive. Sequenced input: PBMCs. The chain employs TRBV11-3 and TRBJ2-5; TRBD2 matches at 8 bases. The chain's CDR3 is CASSSRGGETQYF. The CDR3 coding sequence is TGTGCCAGCAGCTCACGGGGGGGAGAGACCCAGTACTTC.